A single sample is the source of the 15 T cell receptor beta chains below, sequenced in a study of blood T cell repertoires in COVID-19. Data came from immunoSEQ multiplex PCR; TCRdb stores just in-frame clones and leaves some out. The repertoire holds about 140,000 clones, with about three quarters as singletons. The sample taken for sequencing was PBMCs or T cells enriched from blood (not recorded which). These TCRs come from a woman aged 50 to 65 who had recovered from COVID-19.

The J gene is TRBJ2-7, the V gene TRBV7-8, with a possible D match to TRBD2 (5 bases). The V gene lost 2 bases and the J gene lost 3 bases, with 17 bases spanning the gap. This CDR3 has 16 amino acids. In germline, CDR1 is SGHVS, CDR2 FQNEAQ. This chain's CDR3 is CASSLFNLAGGYEQYF. Here the CDR3 DNA reads TGTGCCAGCAGCTTATTTAATTTGGCGGGCGGCTACGAGCAGTACTTC.

The V and J genes are TRBV10-1 and TRBJ2-5; D is uncertain. Trimming cost V 1 base and J 5 bases, with 8 bases left between them. CDR3 length equals 13 residues. Per germline, CDR1 WNHNN and CDR2 SYGVQD (reference sequence). The DNA for the CDR3 is TGCGCCAGCAGTGAGTTTAGCTGGGAGACCCAGTACTTC. Translated: CASSEFSWETQYF.

The chain uses TRBV28 and TRBJ1-2; no clear D. Trimming took 11 bases from V and 5 from J, leaving 12 bases between them. The germline V gene encodes CDR1 MDHEN and CDR2 SYDVKM. The CDR3 sequence is 11 residues long. CDR3 loop: CAAGGVYGYTF. For the CDR3, the DNA is TGTGCCGCGGGCGGAGTTTATGGCTACACCTTC.

The V and J genes are TRBV7-6 and TRBJ2-1; D unresolved. Germline CDR1 is SGHVS and CDR2 is FNYEAQ. CDR3 size: 14 residues. V was cut by 2 bases and J by 5 bases, with 10 bases left in between. In DNA, the CDR3 is TGTGCCAGCAGCTTATCCCCCACTAACAATGAGCAGTTCTTC. It codes for CASSLSPTNNEQFF.

The chain recombines TRBV10-1 with TRBJ1-5; tentative D call: TRBD1 (5 bases). Per germline, CDR1 WNHNN and CDR2 SYGVQD (reference sequence). The CDR3 loop spans 13 amino acids. V lost 10 bases, J lost 6 bases, and 16 bases lay in between. CDR3 residues: CATPDTGGQPQHF. The CDR3 bases are TGCGCCACTCCCGACACGGGGGGTCAGCCCCAGCATTTT.

The J gene is TRBJ1-4, the V gene TRBV28, with D tentatively TRBD1 (5 bases). The CDR3 consists of 15 residues. V lost 0 bases to trimming and J lost 0 bases, with 5 bases between them. Germline CDR1 reads MDHEN; CDR2 reads SYDVKM. The CDR3 sequence is CASSLWTATNEKLFF. CDR3 nucleotide sequence: TGTGCCAGCAGTTTATGGACAGCAACTAATGAAAAACTGTTTTTT.

This clone was recorded only once. The CDR3, as DNA: TGCGCCAGCAGCCAAGCCCCGGCCGAGGAGGGGGCCAACGTCCTGACTTTC. It translates to CASSQAPAEEGANVLTF. J is TRBJ2-6 and V is TRBV4-1; unclear D gene. V lost 1 base to trimming and J lost 4 bases, with 14 bases between them. Germline-derived CDR1 and CDR2 are MGHRA and YSYEKL. This CDR3 is built from 17 residues.

V and J are TRBV9 and TRBJ2-4; tentatively, D is TRBD2 (6 bases). The CDR3 sequence is 12 residues long. Germline-derived CDR1 and CDR2 are SGDLS and YYNGEE. Trimming stripped 3 bases from V and 10 bases from J, with 11 bases between. The CDR3 sequence is CASSDGTLIQYF. For the CDR3, the DNA is TGTGCCAGCAGCGATGGGACTCTTATTCAGTACTTC.

This clone came up a few times. The chain couples TRBV7-9 to TRBJ2-5; 12 bases line up with TRBD2. The CDR3 extends over 16 amino acids. CDR1 and CDR2 from the germline V gene are SEHNR and FQNEAQ (reference sequence). V was clipped by 1 base and J by 7 bases; unmatched bases: 7. DNA of the CDR3: TGTGCCAGCAGCTTAGGGAAGACTAGCGGGAGAGGGACCCAGTACTTC. Translation gives CASSLGKTSGRGTQYF.

The rearrangement joins TRBV3-1 (or the pseudogene TRBV3-2) to TRBJ2-7; D possibly corresponds to TRBD1 (6 bases). This CDR3 is built from 14 residues. From germline, CDR1 is LGHDT and CDR2 YNNKEL (reference sequence). Trimming pared 3 bases from V and 3 bases from J, leaving 12 bases between. In nucleotides, the CDR3 is TGTGCCAGCAGCCATGGCCAGGGGCACTACGAGCAGTACTTC. As protein: CASSHGQGHYEQYF.

This clone showed up just a few times. This sequence joins TRBV18 and TRBJ1-2, with TRBD1 matching over 7 bases. With 6 bases clipped from V and 6 bases from J, the junction kept 7 bases outside the gene matches. The CDR3 is made up of 13 amino acids. The germline gives CDR1 KGHSH, CDR2 LQKENI. This CDR3 reads CASSRTGGDGYTF. The CDR3 DNA reads TGTGCCAGCTCGAGGACAGGAGGCGATGGCTACACCTTC.

V is TRBV7-2 and J is TRBJ2-7, with 10 bases fitting TRBD2. The CDR3 sequence is 16 residues long. The V gene end was trimmed by 1 base and the J gene end by 3 bases; junction bases not matched to a gene: 6. Germline loops: CDR1 SGHTA, CDR2 FQGNSA. CDR3 DNA: TGTGCCAGCAGCTTAGTTGCGGTAGCGGGAGGCTACGAGCAGTACTTC. Translating gives CASSLVAVAGGYEQYF.

This clone was counted a single time. The V and J genes are TRBV7-6 and TRBJ2-5; 7 bases are a match to TRBD2. The germline V gene encodes CDR1 SGHVS and CDR2 FNYEAQ. The CDR3 has 15 amino acids. J was trimmed by 5 bases and V by 1 base; bases with no gene match: 7. The CDR3 region is CASSLGRERYETQYF. The CDR3 DNA reads TGTGCCAGCAGCTTAGGGCGGGAGAGGTATGAGACCCAGTACTTC.

The V gene is TRBV2, the J gene TRBJ2-7, with D tentatively TRBD1 (6 bases). The V gene's germline CDR1 is SNHLY and CDR2 FYNNEI. The CDR3 totals 14 residues. V lost 1 base and J 5 bases, leaving 12 bases between the germline ends. The CDR3 spells CASSEGVRGHEQYF. The CDR3 DNA reads as TGTGCCAGCAGTGAAGGTGTCAGGGGCCACGAGCAGTACTTC.

This chain uses TRBV18 with TRBJ2-3, with 12 bases fitting TRBD2. In germline, CDR1 is KGHSH, CDR2 LQKENI. This CDR3 spans 18 amino acids. Germline trimming cut 0 bases from V and 0 bases from J; bases unmatched to any gene: 4. The CDR3 region has the DNA TGTGCCAGCTCACCACCGAGCGGACTAGCGGGGAGCACAGATACGCAGTATTTT. Its translation: CASSPPSGLAGSTDTQYF.